The 17 T cell receptor beta chains reported below all come from one sample, sequenced in a study of blood T cell repertoires in COVID-19 (TCRdb year 2020). The library came from the immunoSEQ multiplex PCR assay. The source is immuneACCESS, and TCRdb retained only in-frame sequences with V and J called. Part of the clones is not carried over; for the studies checked, unresolved V genes explain less than half of this, and the remainder is unexplained. The sample records about 290,000 clones, about 89% of which are singletons. Approximately 1.5% of the sample comes from the top ten. Sequenced material: PBMCs or T cells enriched from blood (not recorded which). The receptors originated from a middle-aged woman who had recovered from COVID-19.

This clone occurred once. This chain joins TRBV30 and TRBJ1-2; TRBD1 is a possible D gene (5 bases). This CDR3 contains 15 residues. Germline V gives CDR1 GTSNPN, CDR2 SVGIG (reference sequence). Trimming pared 6 bases from V and 0 bases from J, leaving 17 bases between. The CDR3 sequence: CACLSSTASNYGYTF. CDR3 nucleotides: TGTGCCTGCTTGTCTTCGACAGCCTCTAACTATGGCTACACCTTC.

The chain employs TRBV27 and TRBJ1-5; a possible D gene is TRBD1 (5 bases). The CDR3 length is 15 residues. CDR1 is MNHEY and CDR2 is SMNVEV in the germline V gene (reference sequence). The V and J ends lost 5 bases and 4 bases respectively, with 15 bases between them. CDR3 amino acids: CASSPLGGGNQPQHF. Here the CDR3 DNA reads TGTGCCAGCAGTCCTCTGGGCGGGGGGAATCAGCCCCAGCATTTT.

V gene TRBV7-9 combines with J gene TRBJ1-1; 9 bases fit TRBD1. V dropped 3 bases and J dropped 1; count of bases not matched to a gene: 6. The CDR3 length is 16 residues. Germline CDR1 is SEHNR and CDR2 is FQNEAQ (reference sequence). The CDR3: CASSFTGGVRNTEAFF. The CDR3 region has the DNA TGTGCCAGCAGCTTTACAGGGGGCGTGAGGAACACTGAAGCTTTCTTT.

The V gene is TRBV7-2, the J gene TRBJ2-4, with no clear D. The CDR3 has 14 residues. The V gene lost 6 bases and the J gene lost 0 bases, with 9 bases spanning the gap. Germline values: CDR1 SGHTA, CDR2 FQGNSA. CDR3 bases: TGTGCCAGCAGTTCCTCTTTAGCCAAAAACATTCAGTACTTC. It translates to CASSSSLAKNIQYF.

The chain is built from TRBV6-4 and TRBJ2-1; 9 nucleotides agree with TRBD1. The CDR3 length is 15 residues. Germline V gives CDR1 MRHNA, CDR2 SNTAGT. Germline trimming cut 5 bases from V and 5 bases from J; bases unmatched to any gene: 7. CDR3 amino acids: CASSRGTGPDNEQFF. The CDR3 coding sequence is TGTGCCAGCAGTCGAGGGACAGGGCCTGACAATGAGCAGTTCTTC.

In its sample, this clone was seen once. The rearrangement joins TRBV12-5 to TRBJ1-1; 8 bases match TRBD1. Germline CDR1 is LGHNT and CDR2 is FRNRAP. V lost 1 base to trimming and J lost 4 bases; unmatched junction nucleotides: 2. The CDR3 contains 14 residues. The CDR3 loop reads CASGLGQGTTEAFF. The CDR3 bases are TGTGCTAGTGGTTTGGGACAGGGGACCACTGAAGCTTTCTTT.

The V call is TRBV5-1, the J call TRBJ2-7; 7 positions match TRBD1. V was clipped by 4 bases and J by 5 bases; unmatched bases: 9. The germline gives CDR1 SGHRS, CDR2 YFSETQ. CDR3 length equals 14 residues. In nucleotides, the CDR3 is TGCGCCAGCAGCGTGAACTCCGGGACAGACGAGCAGTACTTC. Its protein is CASSVNSGTDEQYF.

The V gene is TRBV30, the J gene TRBJ2-7; D unresolved. CDR1 is GTSNPN, CDR2 SVGIG, per germline (reference sequence). V was clipped by 0 bases and J by 6 bases, with 12 bases between them. This CDR3 comprises 13 residues. CDR3 sequence (DNA): TGTGCCTGGAGTGTAAGTTCTGCCGGCGAGCAGTACTTC. Its translation: CAWSVSSAGEQYF. The full variable domain, in which reference TRBV30 and TRBJ2-7 provide the parts outside the CDR3, is SQTIHQWPATLVQPVGSPLSLECTVEGTSNPNLYWYRQAAGRGLQLLFYSVGIGQISSEVPQNLSASRPQDRQFILSSKKLLLSDSGFYLCAWSVSSAGEQYFGPGTRLTVT.

The rearrangement uses TRBV7-8 and TRBJ2-1; D perhaps matches TRBD1 (5 bases). CDR3 length: 18 residues. Per the germline V gene, CDR1 is SGHVS and CDR2 is FQNEAQ. V lost 3 bases to trimming and J lost 4 bases, with 22 bases between them. CDR3 in DNA: TGTGCCAGCAGCTTTTCTTGGGTCGGGCAGGGTGTGTACAATGAGCAGTTCTTC. Its translation: CASSFSWVGQGVYNEQFF.

The gene calls are TRBV19 and TRBJ1-1; perhaps TRBD1 as D (5 bases). This CDR3 has 13 residues. V lost 2 bases to trimming and J lost 4 bases, with 8 bases between them. CDR1 LNHDA and CDR2 SQIVND come from the germline V gene (reference sequence). Here the CDR3 DNA reads TGTGCCAGTAGTATACAGGGAAGCACTGAAGCTTTCTTT. It encodes CASSIQGSTEAFF.

The J gene is TRBJ2-1, the V gene TRBV6-7; 7 nucleotides agree with TRBD2. TRBV6-7 is recorded as an ORF, its role being uncertain. J was trimmed by 8 bases and V by 6 bases; bases with no gene match: 16. This CDR3 is 16 amino acids long. CDR3 bases: TGTGCCAGCAGCCGACCTCCTTCGCGCCGGGAGGATGAGCAGTTCTTC. Translated: CASSRPPSRREDEQFF.

The chain carries TRBV5-1 and TRBJ1-4; no definite D call. Germline V CDR1 and CDR2: SGHRS, YFSETQ. The CDR3 is made up of 13 amino acids. V lost 10 bases and J lost 0, with 10 bases in between. The CDR3 DNA reads as TGCGCCTCGGAACGGGCAACTAATGAAAAACTGTTTTTT. Translating it yields CASERATNEKLFF.

This chain connects TRBV4-3 to TRBJ1-5; TRBD1 is a possible D gene (5 bases). This CDR3 region has 16 residues. Germline loops: CDR1 LGHNA, CDR2 YSLEER. V lost 0 bases to trimming and J lost 4 bases, with 13 bases between them. As DNA, the CDR3 is TGCGCCAGCAGCCAAGAGGGCCCAGGGCAGAATCAGCCCCAGCATTTT. This gives the protein CASSQEGPGQNQPQHF.

This sequence joins TRBV7-2 and TRBJ2-7, with 9 bases lining up with TRBD1. The CDR3 loop spans 16 amino acids. J was trimmed by 4 bases and V by 5 bases; bases with no gene match: 12. Germline V gene sequence: CDR1 SGHTA, CDR2 FQGNSA. The CDR3, as DNA: TGTGCCAGCAGCAAATCCGGGACAGGGATTGGGTACGAGCAGTACTTC. Translating it yields CASSKSGTGIGYEQYF.

The gene calls are TRBV5-1 and TRBJ1-5; 11 bases are a match to TRBD1. This CDR3 is 15 amino acids long. CDR1 SGHRS and CDR2 YFSETQ come from the germline V gene. V shed 4 bases, J shed 6 bases, and the junction held 6 bases outside the gene matches. The CDR3 reads CASSPGTGGSQPQHF. The CDR3 DNA sequence: TGCGCCAGCAGCCCCGGGACAGGGGGAAGTCAGCCCCAGCATTTT.

This clone was found once. This CDR3 is CASSYSGQGNSPLHF. As DNA, the CDR3 is TGTGCCAGCAGTTACTCGGGGCAGGGAAATTCACCCCTCCACTTT. This chain links TRBV6-5 with TRBJ1-6; D might be TRBD1 (5 bases). CDR1 and CDR2 (germline): MNHEY, SVGAGI. The CDR3 has 15 amino acids. Trimming shortened V by 0 bases and J by 7 bases, and 10 bases separated the two germline ends.

The rearrangement links TRBV7-2 to TRBJ2-7, with D perhaps matching TRBD2 (5 bases). CDR1 is SGHTA, CDR2 FQGNSA, per germline. V was shortened by 5 bases and J by 0 bases, with 11 bases between the two germline ends. The CDR3 covers 14 residues. In DNA, the CDR3 is TGTGCCAGCAGCCCGTCGGGGAACTCCTACGAGCAGTACTTC. It translates to CASSPSGNSYEQYF.